This T cell receptor beta chain was captured by sequencing in a study of CD8 T cells in Susac syndrome. The CDR3 contains 16 residues. The V end was cut by 0 bases, the J end by 4 bases, with 13 bases between. Germline CDR1 reads SEHNR; CDR2 reads FQNEAQ (reference sequence). Isolation of CD8+ and CD4+ T cells was performed negatively, whereas enrichment of TEMRA cells was done by FACS. An amount of RNA that ranged from roughly 0.5 to 1 ug was reverse transcribed with random hexamers. Amplification of TCR beta CDR3 used immunoSEQ multiplex PCR across 54 Vbeta and 13 Jbeta. MiXCR, run by TCRdb on the immunoSEQ multiplex PCR reads, gives a single entry per CDR3 protein. The data contain fewer than 85,000 distinct CDR3 sequences, more than 85% of them singletons. As for this clonotype: As yet, its antigen is unknown.

Study conclusions and caveats: Clonal CD8+ expansion in Susac was highest in TEMRA cells and active patients. The study conceded that its TCR sequencing and HLA analysis involved relatively few individuals.

Sequencing input: CD8+ T cells from PBMCs. This receptor was obtained from a human donor with Susac syndrome. This sequence joins TRBV7-9 and TRBJ2-1, with D maybe TRBD2 (7 bases). CDR3 protein: CASSLAGGPPYNEQFF. Written as DNA, the CDR3 is TGTGCCAGCAGCTTAGCCGGGGGGCCTCCTTACAATGAGCAGTTCTTC.